One sample yielded the 29 T cell receptor beta chains listed below, sequenced in a study of radiotherapy plus CTLA-4 blockade in lung cancer. Some clones are missing from TCRdb's copy, which holds only in-frame ones; the method was immunoSEQ multiplex PCR. The sample carries under 95,000 clones, around 81% recorded once. The sequenced sample was peripheral blood, obtained from a patient treated with radiotherapy plus ipilimumab. The receptor set was obtained from a human donor with non-small cell lung cancer whose response to radiotherapy plus ipilimumab could not be evaluated. Some clones in this sample may be carry-over from other donors' samples.

The chain is built from TRBV6-1 and TRBJ1-6, with 9 bases matching TRBD1. CDR3 length equals 14 residues. Unmatched junction bases numbered 5, after V lost 4 bases and J lost 10 bases. Germline V gene data show CDR1 as MNHNS and CDR2 as SASEGT. CDR3 DNA sequence: TGTGCCAGCAGTGCGTACAGGGGGCAATCACCCCTCCACTTT. Its translation: CASSAYRGQSPLHF.

The rearrangement uses TRBV28 and TRBJ2-7; D is perhaps TRBD1 (5 bases). The germline CDR1 and CDR2 sequences are MDHEN and SYDVKM. Deletions cut 6 bases from V and 7 bases from J, with 19 bases between. The CDR3 extends over 14 amino acids. The CDR3 bases are TGTGCCAGCAGGGCTCTAGGGGCCGGTTGGGAGCAGTACTTC. It yields the protein CASRALGAGWEQYF.

J is TRBJ2-1 and V is TRBV4-1; 12 bases line up with TRBD2. The V gene end was trimmed by 6 bases and the J gene end by 7 bases; junction bases not matched to a gene: 7. The length of the CDR3 is 15 residues. Looked up from germline, CDR1 is MGHRA and CDR2 is YSYEKL. The CDR3 spells CASSPASGGANEQFF. The DNA for the CDR3 is TGCGCCAGCAGTCCCGCTAGCGGGGGGGCGAATGAGCAGTTCTTC.

In its sample, this clone was seen once. J is TRBJ2-5 and V is TRBV19, with 9 bases fitting TRBD1. The CDR3 runs 16 residues. The V segment lost 3 bases and the J segment 1 base; nucleotides outside the gene matches: 6. Germline V CDR1 and CDR2: LNHDA, SQIVND (reference sequence). Here the CDR3 reads CASSMNGQGSQETQYF. The CDR3 nucleotides read TGTGCCAGTAGTATGAATGGACAGGGGTCCCAAGAGACCCAGTACTTC. Full variable domain (remainder filled in from reference TRBV19 and TRBJ2-5): DGGITQSPKYLFRKEGQNVTLSCEQNLNHDAMYWYRQDPGQGLRLIYYSQIVNDFQKGDIAEGYSVSREKKESFPLTVTSAQKNPTAFYLCASSMNGQGSQETQYFGPGTRLLVL.

J is TRBJ2-5 and V is TRBV6-1, with a weak D call TRBD2 (7 bases). CDR3 length equals 14 residues. Per germline, CDR1 MNHNS and CDR2 SASEGT. V lost 0 bases and J lost 9, with 14 bases in between. The CDR3 DNA reads as TGTGCCAGCAGTGAAGCGGGGAGGGGGAGGGCCCAGTACTTC. Translating gives CASSEAGRGRAQYF.

Regarding this clone: In the same sample, other DNA sequences code for this CDR3. The rearrangement uses TRBV6-5 and TRBJ1-2, with 12 bases matching TRBD1. The CDR3 is 14 amino acids. Germline V gene data show CDR1 as MNHEY and CDR2 as SVGAGI. J lost 4 bases, V lost 6 bases, and 3 bases had no gene match. CDR3 nucleotide sequence: TGTGCCAGCAGCGGGACAGGGGGCCCCTATGGCTACACCTTC. This encodes CASSGTGGPYGYTF.

In this sample, this clone turned up once. This chain joins TRBV7-8 and TRBJ1-5; D is perhaps TRBD1 (6 bases). The CDR3 has 18 amino acids. Trimming cost V 1 base and J 0 bases, with 16 bases left between them. Germline lookup yields CDR1 SGHVS and CDR2 FQNEAQ. CDR3 nucleotides: TGTGCCAGCAGCTTAGAGGGCAGGGGATGGGATAGCAATCAGCCCCAGCATTTT. This translates into CASSLEGRGWDSNQPQHF.

Turning to this clone: The CDR3 carries no conserved terminal phenylalanine or tryptophan, so it likely arises from a read error. The DNA is left out, because the CDR3 cannot be placed on it with certainty; the CDR3 is given as TCRdb lists it. V usage is TRBV28 and J usage is TRBJ1-5; the table calls TRBD1, which could not be checked here. The CDR3 sequence runs 13 residues, both termini included. Germline CDR1 reads MDHEN; CDR2 reads SYDVKM. This CDR3 reads CASSFVGTGDPFL.

The chain employs TRBV28 and TRBJ1-6; 7 bases are a match to TRBD1. Trimming took 6 bases from V and 11 from J; bases not matched to a gene: 7. The CDR3 covers 13 residues. Germline values: CDR1 MDHEN, CDR2 SYDVKM. CDR3 bases: TGTGCCAGCAGCCGTACAGGGGCCGCACCCCTCCACTTT. Encoded protein: CASSRTGAAPLHF.

The rearrangement links TRBV18 to TRBJ2-5, with a possible D match to TRBD2 (5 bases). The V end was cut by 5 bases, the J end by 4 bases, with 14 bases between. The CDR3 length is 14 residues. In germline, CDR1 is KGHSH, CDR2 LQKENI. The CDR3 DNA reads TGTGCCAGCTCAGCGCGGACTTCTAGAGAGACCCAGTACTTC. Residues: CASSARTSRETQYF.

Only a few counts were recorded for this clone. The J gene is TRBJ2-3, the V gene TRBV2; D is uncertain. V lost 8 bases and J 2 bases, leaving 11 bases between the germline ends. From germline, CDR1 is SNHLY and CDR2 FYNNEI. The CDR3 contains 13 residues. CDR3 in DNA: TGTGCCAGCCAGGTCAGGTACACAGATACGCAGTATTTT. Translation: CASQVRYTDTQYF.

This clone was found once. The chain recombines TRBV2 with TRBJ1-3; possibly TRBD1 for D (5 bases). Trimming took 5 bases from V and 2 from J, leaving 16 bases between them. The CDR3 consists of 16 residues. Germline V gene sequence: CDR1 SNHLY, CDR2 FYNNEI. Here the CDR3 reads CASSTGWGRPGNTIYF. For the CDR3, the DNA is TGTGCCAGCAGTACCGGGTGGGGCAGACCTGGAAACACCATATATTTT. Looking up the rest from reference TRBV2 and TRBJ1-3 gives the full variable domain: EPEVTQTPSHQVTQMGQEVILRCVPISNHLYFYWYRQILGQKVEFLVSFYNNEISEKSEIFDDQFSVERPDGSNFTLKIRSTKLEDSAMYFCASSTGWGRPGNTIYFGEGSWLTVV.

The CDR3 protein is CTSSQTTQGRASDEAFF. In DNA form, the CDR3 reads TGCACCAGCAGCCAAACGACGCAGGGTCGGGCATCCGATGAAGCTTTCTTT. V usage is TRBV1 and J usage is TRBJ1-1; the DNA was not compared with TRBD1, the D call given in the table. TRBV1 is annotated as a pseudogene. The length of the CDR3 is 17 residues.

The genes are TRBV9 and TRBJ2-3; 8 positions agree with TRBD2. Germline trimming cut 3 bases from V and 2 bases from J; bases unmatched to any gene: 5. In germline, CDR1 is SGDLS, CDR2 YYNGEE. This CDR3 is 15 amino acids long. The CDR3 region has the DNA TGTGCCAGCAGCGCGGGGGGGGGACTCACAGATACGCAGTATTTT. The encoded protein is CASSAGGGLTDTQYF.

The chain joins TRBV9 to TRBJ2-3; TRBD2 aligns across 8 bases. The J segment lost 4 bases and the V segment lost 0 bases, leaving 10 bases of the junction unmatched. Germline V gene data show CDR1 as SGDLS and CDR2 as YYNGEE. The CDR3 is made up of 17 amino acids. CDR3 DNA sequence: TGTGCCAGCAGCGTAGAGGGGGGACTAGTAGAGGCAGATACGCAGTATTTT. It encodes CASSVEGGLVEADTQYF.

This clone has only a few counts. J is TRBJ2-2 and V is TRBV30; 10 bases are shared with TRBD2. The trim removed 5 bases at V and 6 bases at J, leaving 12 bases unmatched. Germline assignment: CDR1 GTSNPN and CDR2 SVGIG (reference sequence). CDR3 length: 16 amino acids. CDR3 bases: TGTGCCTGGGACCAAGCGGGGGGGCCCGTCGCCGGGGAGCTGTTTTTT. It encodes CAWDQAGGPVAGELFF.

This chain links TRBV5-6 with TRBJ2-5, with 7 positions matching TRBD1. The CDR3 is made up of 15 amino acids. With V trimmed by 5 bases and J by 13 bases, 20 bases remained unmatched. Germline CDR1 and CDR2: SGHDT and YYEEEE. The CDR3 DNA follows: TGTGCCAGCAGTTCCTTGACAGGGAAGGTCCGTGCCCCGTACTTC. Amino acid sequence: CASSSLTGKVRAPYF.

V gene TRBV29-1 combines with J gene TRBJ1-2; 8 bases align to TRBD1. J lost 6 bases, V lost 7 bases, and 13 bases had no gene match. The length of the CDR3 is 14 residues. Germline V gene sequence: CDR1 SQVTM, CDR2 ANQGSEA. The CDR3 nucleotides are TGCAGCGCCGAGGGACAGGCTTTTGGGAATGGCTACACCTTC. Protein product: CSAEGQAFGNGYTF.

This chain connects TRBV7-9 to TRBJ2-7; 8 positions agree with TRBD2. CDR3 length equals 15 residues. Germline lookup yields CDR1 SEHNR and CDR2 FQNEAQ (reference sequence). Trimming took 5 bases from V and 5 from J; bases not matched to a gene: 11. The CDR3 DNA is TGTGCCAGCAGCCCGGGGGGGACCCTCGACCACGAGCAGTACTTC. Translating gives CASSPGGTLDHEQYF.

This chain joins TRBV5-1 and TRBJ2-7; D call uncertain. Germline CDR1 reads SGHRS; CDR2 reads YFSETQ. The CDR3 contains 12 residues. Trimming left V 5 bases short and J 0 bases short, with 6 bases between. This chain's CDR3 is CASRTDSYEQYF. The CDR3 DNA sequence: TGCGCCAGCAGGACTGACTCCTACGAGCAGTACTTC.

This clone was counted only a few times. The V call is TRBV5-4, the J call TRBJ2-4; 15 nucleotides agree with TRBD2. Germline trimming cut 4 bases from V and 1 base from J; bases unmatched to any gene: 9. From germline, CDR1 is SGHNT and CDR2 YYREEE (reference sequence). The CDR3 sequence is 19 residues long. The CDR3 DNA sequence: TGTGCCAGCAGCCCCATACCGGGACTAGCGGGGGGCGCCAAAAACATTCAGTACTTC. It codes for CASSPIPGLAGGAKNIQYF.

This clone was seen just once. The chain couples TRBV7-3 to TRBJ2-1; 7 nucleotides line up with TRBD2. There are 16 residues in the CDR3. CDR1 and CDR2 from the germline V gene are SGHTA and FQGTGA. V was clipped by 4 bases and J by 5 bases; unmatched bases: 11. Here the CDR3 reads CASSSSGWGRHNEQFF. The CDR3 DNA reads as TGTGCCAGCAGCTCTAGCGGCTGGGGACGCCACAATGAGCAGTTCTTC. Full variable domain (outside the CDR3, taken from reference TRBV7-3 and TRBJ2-1): GAGVSQTPSNKVTEKGKYVELRCDPISGHTALYWYRQSLGQGPEFLIYFQGTGAADDSGLPNDRFFAVRPEGSVSTLKIQRTERGDSAVYLCASSSSGWGRHNEQFFGPGTRLTVL.

The chain recombines TRBV5-6 with TRBJ2-2, with D possibly being TRBD2 (6 bases). CDR1 is SGHDT and CDR2 is YYEEEE in the germline V gene. The CDR3 contains 15 residues. V was trimmed by 1 base and J by 4 bases, leaving 11 bases between them. CDR3 sequence: CASSLPGRPTGELFF. CDR3 DNA sequence: TGTGCCAGCAGCTTGCCGGGGAGGCCCACCGGGGAGCTGTTTTTT. The full variable domain, completed using reference TRBV5-6 and TRBJ2-2, is DAGVTQSPTHLIKTRGQQVTLRCSPKSGHDTVSWYQQALGQGPQFIFQYYEEEERQRGNFPDRFSGHQFPNYSSELNVNALLLGDSALYLCASSLPGRPTGELFFGEGSRLTVL.

The chain combines TRBV5-1 with TRBJ1-1, with 9 bases that match TRBD1. The CDR3 is 13 amino acids. Germline V gives CDR1 SGHRS, CDR2 YFSETQ. Trimming took 5 bases from V and 1 from J; bases not matched to a gene: 0. CDR3 sequence: CASRGQGNTEAFF. The CDR3 region has the DNA TGCGCCAGCAGGGGACAGGGGAACACTGAAGCTTTCTTT.

The chain employs TRBV7-9 and TRBJ2-5, with a possible D match to TRBD2 (6 bases). Germline CDR1 reads SEHNR; CDR2 reads FQNEAQ (reference sequence). The CDR3 extends over 14 amino acids. V was clipped by 7 bases and J by 4 bases, with 16 bases between them. The CDR3 region is CASTMGGWGETQYF. In DNA, the CDR3 is TGTGCCAGCACCATGGGGGGTTGGGGAGAGACCCAGTACTTC.

The rearrangement joins TRBV5-4 to TRBJ2-1, with TRBD2 matching over 9 bases. V shed 4 bases, J shed 8 bases, and the junction held 4 bases outside the gene matches. There are 13 residues in the CDR3. The germline V gene has CDR1 SGHNT and CDR2 YYREEE (reference sequence). The CDR3 region has the DNA TGTGCCAGCAGCCCGCGGGGGGGGGATGAGCAGTTCTTC. Its translation is CASSPRGGDEQFF.

CDR3 nucleotides: TGTGCCAGCAGCCGGGACACGAACACTGAAGCTTTCTTT. Amino acid sequence: CASSRDTNTEAFF. The J gene is TRBJ1-1, the V gene TRBV7-2; a weak D match, TRBD1 (6 bases). The CDR3 is 13 residues long. Trimming removed 5 bases from V and 1 base from J, with 8 bases in between. Germline V gene lookup returns CDR1 SGHTA and CDR2 FQGNSA.

J is TRBJ2-7 and V is TRBV9; D might be TRBD1 (6 bases). Germline assignment: CDR1 SGDLS and CDR2 YYNGEE. Trimming removed 3 bases at V and 1 base at J, with 11 bases between. There are 14 residues in the CDR3. The CDR3 reads CASSAFGTSYEQYF. The CDR3 DNA reads as TGTGCCAGCAGCGCCTTCGGGACATCCTACGAGCAGTACTTC. Full variable domain (missing parts from reference TRBV9 and TRBJ2-7): DSGVTQTPKHLITATGQRVTLRCSPRSGDLSVYWYQQSLDQGLQFLIQYYNGEERAKGNILERFSAQQFPDLHSELNLSSLELGDSALYFCASSAFGTSYEQYFGPGTRLTVT.

This chain joins TRBV18 and TRBJ2-7, with D possibly being TRBD2 (6 bases). This CDR3 contains 15 residues. Trimming removed 2 bases from V and 1 base from J, with 12 bases in between. Germline V gene data show CDR1 as KGHSH and CDR2 as LQKENI. CDR3: CASSPGAGLSYEQYF. The CDR3 DNA follows: TGTGCCAGCTCACCAGGTGCGGGGCTGTCCTACGAGCAGTACTTC.